The present T cell receptor beta chain was sequenced within a study of identical twins. For this clonotype: Its antigen remains unknown.

Study-level findings and limits: Fewer insertions were carried by abundant cord blood beta clonotypes, but none was seen in memory repertoires. Findings came from cross-sectional statistics, without long-term follow-up of donors.

Template switching supplied a universal primer site; unique molecular identifiers were carried on the cDNA. One entry per CDR3 protein, called by TCRdb with MiXCR from the 5' RACE reads. The table includes hundreds of thousands of distinct CDR3 sequences, approximately 6% detected once. The V and J ends lost 1 base and 7 bases respectively, with 11 bases between them. CDR3 length equals 14 residues. Germline lookup yields CDR1 LGHNA and CDR2 YSLEER. The sequence derives from a man aged 18-30 years in good health. Material: naive T cells sorted from blood. The V gene is TRBV4-3, the J gene TRBJ2-1, with D unresolved. The CDR3 here is CASSQAFELNEQFF. CDR3 bases: TGCGCCAGCAGCCAAGCGTTCGAGCTTAATGAGCAGTTCTTC.